This record covers a single T cell receptor (beta chain). The antigen is undetermined. V gave up 4 bases and J gave up 1 base; unmatched junction bases: 1. Germline CDR1 is LGHNA and CDR2 is YNFKEQ. CDR3 size: 13 residues. The data are from a study of identifying expanded T cells in peripheral blood. Regarding the study as a whole: Clone count variance between roughly 2-week samples rose with total template count. Approximately 1.2 clones differed between technical replicates, versus roughly 17 and 20 over time.

Sequencing used immunoSEQ multiplex PCR; TCRdb keeps in-frame clones, though not all of them. The sample includes more than 80,000 clones, more than 70% of them seen just once. The gene calls are TRBV4-2 and TRBJ2-7; TRBD2 matches 7 bases. This TCR derives from a person between 18 and 70 years old in good health. The sample consisted of blood. The CDR3, as DNA: TGTGCCAGCAGCCCTAGCGGTTCCTACGAGCAGTACTTC. Translation: CASSPSGSYEQYF.